This is a list of T cell receptor beta chains from one sample in a study of T cell responses to AZD1222 COVID-19 vaccine. Sequencing used immunoSEQ multiplex PCR; TCRdb keeps in-frame clones, though not all of them. The sample includes around 100,000 clones, 85% seen only once; the top ten take around 5%. Specimen: peripheral blood, collected 28 days after the second AZD1222 dose. These receptors were taken from an adult who received the AZD1222 COVID-19 vaccine. CDR3s include the opening cysteine and the closing phenylalanine or tryptophan. The D gene is left open where the match is weak. Size is stated for part of the rows, as once, few or many counts, or as a class when the clone is expanded.

D: TRBD1; size: NA; V: TRBV7-2; J: TRBJ1-2; DNA: TGTGCCAGCAGCCCGGACAGGGTGAAGGGCTACACCTTC; CDR3: CASSPDRVKGYTF
D: TRBD1; size: NA; V: TRBV5-1; J: TRBJ1-6; DNA: TGCGCCAGCAGCAAACGGGACAGGGGTTCACCCCTCCACTTT; CDR3: CASSKRDRGSPLHF
D: TRBD1; size: NA; V: TRBV3-1/TRBV3-2; J: TRBJ1-2; DNA: TGTGCCAGCAGCCCACAGGGGGCGCGTGGCTACACCTTC; CDR3: CASSPQGARGYTF
D: NA; size: NA; V: TRBV7-6; J: TRBJ2-3; DNA: TGTGCCAGCAGCCTCTCGGTTTTTGGGGGCCAAGATACGCAGTATTTT; CDR3: CASSLSVFGGQDTQYF
D: NA; size: once; V: TRBV4-2; J: TRBJ2-7; DNA: TGTGCCAGCAGCCAAGCTAGTCCCCTCTACGAGCAGTACTTC; CDR3: CASSQASPLYEQYF
D: TRBD2; size: NA; V: TRBV4-3; J: TRBJ2-1; DNA: TGCGCCAGCAGCCAATCCGGACTAGCGGGAAGGAATGAGCAGTTCTTC; CDR3: CASSQSGLAGRNEQFF
D: NA; size: NA; V: TRBV2; J: TRBJ2-1; DNA: TGTGCCAGCAGGGGTCCGGGAGCCTACAATGAGCAGTTCTTC; CDR3: CASRGPGAYNEQFF
D: TRBD2; size: NA; V: TRBV28; J: TRBJ2-3; DNA: TGTGCCAGCAGTTTGGTTGGACTAGCCAGGGCAGATACGCAGTATTTT; CDR3: CASSLVGLARADTQYF
D: NA; size: once; V: TRBV3-1/TRBV3-2; J: TRBJ2-7; DNA: TGTGCCAGCAGCCAAGATCAATTTGTCGCGGAGCAGTACTTC; CDR3: CASSQDQFVAEQYF
D: NA; size: NA; V: TRBV7-9; J: TRBJ1-4; DNA: TGTGCCAGCAGCTCAACTCTTAATGAAAAACTGTTTTTT; CDR3: CASSSTLNEKLFF
D: TRBD2; size: NA; V: TRBV3-1/TRBV3-2; J: TRBJ2-2; DNA: TGTGCCAGCAGCCAAGACGGGACTAGCGGGAGGGGGGAGCTGTTTTTT; CDR3: CASSQDGTSGRGELFF
D: TRBD2; size: NA; V: TRBV2; J: TRBJ2-7; DNA: TGTGCCAGCAGTGGGGGACTAGAGTTTTACGAGCAGTACTTC; CDR3: CASSGGLEFYEQYF
D: TRBD1; size: NA; V: TRBV10-2; J: TRBJ2-7; DNA: TGCGCCAGCGGACAGGGTTGGTACGAGCAGTACTTC; CDR3: CASGQGWYEQYF
D: TRBD2; size: NA; V: TRBV7-6; J: TRBJ2-2; DNA: TGTGCCAGCAGCTCCAGCGGGGGGGCCATCGGGGAGCTGTTTTTT; CDR3: CASSSSGGAIGELFF
D: TRBD1; size: NA; V: TRBV5-1; J: TRBJ1-6; DNA: TGCGCCAGCAGCTCGGGTCAGGGGGCCAATTCACCCCTCCACTTT; CDR3: CASSSGQGANSPLHF
D: NA; size: NA; V: TRBV28; J: TRBJ2-7; DNA: TGTGCCAGCAGTACGAACTCCTACGAGCAGTACTTC; CDR3: CASSTNSYEQYF
D: TRBD1; size: NA; V: TRBV28; J: TRBJ2-5; DNA: TGTGCCAGCAGTCGGGACAGGGGGAGGAGGCTAGAGACCCAGTACTTC; CDR3: CASSRDRGRRLETQYF
D: NA; size: once; V: TRBV27; J: TRBJ1-5; DNA: TGTGCCAGCAGTCCGTCGACAGGAAATAGCAATCAGCCCCAGCATTTT; CDR3: CASSPSTGNSNQPQHF
D: NA; size: NA; V: TRBV9; J: TRBJ2-5; DNA: TGTGCCAGCAGCGTGGCTCAGGGGATTCAAGAGACCCAGTACTTC; CDR3: CASSVAQGIQETQYF
D: NA; size: NA; V: TRBV7-9; J: TRBJ2-7; DNA: TGTGCCAGCAGCGAATCCCACGAGCAGTACTTC; CDR3: CASSESHEQYF
D: TRBD1; size: once; V: TRBV27; J: TRBJ1-4; DNA: TGTGCCAGCAGTCCCCGACAGGGGAGGAGACCTAATGAAAAACTGTTTTTT; CDR3: CASSPRQGRRPNEKLFF
D: TRBD1; size: NA; V: TRBV7-9; J: TRBJ1-1; DNA: TGTGCCAGCAGCTCACAGGGGGCATCGAACACTGAAGCTTTCTTT; CDR3: CASSSQGASNTEAFF
D: NA; size: NA; V: TRBV5-5; J: TRBJ1-4; DNA: TGTGCCAGCAGCTTGAGGTCAACTAATGAAAAACTGTTTTTT; CDR3: CASSLRSTNEKLFF
D: NA; size: NA; V: TRBV9; J: TRBJ1-2; DNA: TGTGCCAGCAGCGTACGCGTAGACTATGGCTACACCTTC; CDR3: CASSVRVDYGYTF
D: NA; size: NA; V: TRBV30; J: TRBJ2-1; DNA: TGTGCCTGGAGTGGGATCTTTAGCGGTTCTGAGCAGTTCTTC; CDR3: CAWSGIFSGSEQFF